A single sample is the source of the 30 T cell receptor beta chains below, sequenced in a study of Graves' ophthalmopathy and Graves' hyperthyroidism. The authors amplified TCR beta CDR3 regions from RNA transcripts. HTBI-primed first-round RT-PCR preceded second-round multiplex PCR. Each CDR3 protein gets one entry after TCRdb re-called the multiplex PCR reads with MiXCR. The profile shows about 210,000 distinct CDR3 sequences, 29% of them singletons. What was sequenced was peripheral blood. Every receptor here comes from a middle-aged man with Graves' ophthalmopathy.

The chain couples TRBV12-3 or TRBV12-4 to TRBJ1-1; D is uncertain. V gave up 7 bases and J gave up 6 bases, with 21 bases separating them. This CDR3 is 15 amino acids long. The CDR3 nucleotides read TGTGCCAGCATACCTAGACGACAAATTGGGTCTGAAGCTTTCTTT. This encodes CASIPRRQIGSEAFF.

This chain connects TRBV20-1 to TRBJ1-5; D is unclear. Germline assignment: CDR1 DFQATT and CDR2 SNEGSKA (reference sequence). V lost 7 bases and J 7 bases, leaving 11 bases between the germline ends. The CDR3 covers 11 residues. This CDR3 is CSVAPGQPQHF. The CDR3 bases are TGCAGTGTAGCGCCCGGGCAGCCCCAGCATTTT.

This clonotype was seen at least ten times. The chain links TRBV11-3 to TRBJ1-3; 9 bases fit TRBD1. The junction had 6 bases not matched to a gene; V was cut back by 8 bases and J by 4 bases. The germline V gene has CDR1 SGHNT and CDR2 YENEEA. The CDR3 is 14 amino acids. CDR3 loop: CASRDRDSGNTIYF. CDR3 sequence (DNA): TGTGCCAGCCGGGACAGGGATTCCGGAAACACCATATATTTT.

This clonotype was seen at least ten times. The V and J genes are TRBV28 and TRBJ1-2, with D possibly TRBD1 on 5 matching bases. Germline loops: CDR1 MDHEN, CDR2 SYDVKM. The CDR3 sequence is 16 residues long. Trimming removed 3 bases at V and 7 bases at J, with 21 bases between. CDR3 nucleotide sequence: TGTGCCAGCAGTTTCAGTGGGGGAATCGAGGGTGGTGGCTACACCTTC. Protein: CASSFSGGIEGGGYTF.

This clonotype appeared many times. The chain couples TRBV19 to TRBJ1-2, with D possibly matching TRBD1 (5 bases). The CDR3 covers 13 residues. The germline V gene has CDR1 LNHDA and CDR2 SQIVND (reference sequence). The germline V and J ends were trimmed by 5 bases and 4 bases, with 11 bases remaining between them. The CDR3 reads CASSPTGPYGYTF. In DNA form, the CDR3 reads TGTGCCAGTAGTCCTACGGGGCCCTATGGCTACACCTTC.

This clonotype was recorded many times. CDR3 DNA sequence: TGTGCCAGCAGCATTCTCACTGAAGCTTTCTTT. Residues: CASSILTEAFF. The chain recombines TRBV12-3 or TRBV12-4 with TRBJ1-1; D gene unclear. Trimming took off 6 bases at V and 4 bases at J, with 6 bases between the two ends. The CDR3 has 11 amino acids.

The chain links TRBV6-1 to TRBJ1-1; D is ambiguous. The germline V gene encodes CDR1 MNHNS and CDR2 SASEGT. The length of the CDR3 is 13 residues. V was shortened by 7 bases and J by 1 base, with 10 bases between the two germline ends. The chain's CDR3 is CASKDEPNTEAFF. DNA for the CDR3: TGTGCCAGCAAGGATGAGCCGAACACTGAAGCTTTCTTT.

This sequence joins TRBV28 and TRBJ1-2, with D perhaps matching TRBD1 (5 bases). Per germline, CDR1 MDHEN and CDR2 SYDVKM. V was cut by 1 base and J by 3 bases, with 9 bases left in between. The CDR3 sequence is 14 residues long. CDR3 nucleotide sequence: TGTGCCAGCAGTTTATATCAGGGCCACTATGGCTACACCTTC. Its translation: CASSLYQGHYGYTF.

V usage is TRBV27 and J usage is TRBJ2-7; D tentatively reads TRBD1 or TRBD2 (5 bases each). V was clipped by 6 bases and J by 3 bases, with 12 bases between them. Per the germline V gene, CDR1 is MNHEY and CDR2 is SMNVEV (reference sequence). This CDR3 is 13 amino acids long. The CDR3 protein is CASRPGAHYEQYF. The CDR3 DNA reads TGTGCCAGCAGGCCCGGGGCCCACTACGAGCAGTACTTC.

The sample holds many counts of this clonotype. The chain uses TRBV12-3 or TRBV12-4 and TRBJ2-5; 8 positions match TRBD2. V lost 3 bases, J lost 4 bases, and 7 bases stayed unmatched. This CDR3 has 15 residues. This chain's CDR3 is CASSFTGLVSETQYF. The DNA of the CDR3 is TGTGCCAGCAGTTTTACGGGACTAGTGTCAGAGACCCAGTACTTC.

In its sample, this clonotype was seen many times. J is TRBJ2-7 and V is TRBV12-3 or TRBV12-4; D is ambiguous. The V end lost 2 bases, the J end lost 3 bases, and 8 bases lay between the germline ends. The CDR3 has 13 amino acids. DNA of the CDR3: TGTGCCAGCAGTTTAATGGTCAACTACGAGCAGTACTTC. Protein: CASSLMVNYEQYF.

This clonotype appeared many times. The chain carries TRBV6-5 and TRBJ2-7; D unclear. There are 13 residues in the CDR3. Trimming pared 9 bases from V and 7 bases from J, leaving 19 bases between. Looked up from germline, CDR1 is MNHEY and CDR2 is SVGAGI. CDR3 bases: TGTGCCAGTGGGGTGAGCGAAGCCGGGGAGCAGTACTTC. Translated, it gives CASGVSEAGEQYF.

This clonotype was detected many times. Here the CDR3 reads CASSPESPDGYTF. The CDR3 DNA reads TGTGCCAGCAGTCCCGAGTCTCCGGATGGCTACACCTTC. V is TRBV12-3 or TRBV12-4 and J is TRBJ1-2, with no clear D. CDR3 length equals 13 residues. Trimming removed 5 bases at V and 6 bases at J, with 13 bases between.

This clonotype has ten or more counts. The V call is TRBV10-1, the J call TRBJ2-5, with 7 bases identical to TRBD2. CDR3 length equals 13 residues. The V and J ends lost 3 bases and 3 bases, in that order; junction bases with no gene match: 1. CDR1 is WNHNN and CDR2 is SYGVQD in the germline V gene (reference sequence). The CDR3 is CASSEGREETQYF. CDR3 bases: TGCGCCAGCAGTGAAGGGAGGGAAGAGACCCAGTACTTC.

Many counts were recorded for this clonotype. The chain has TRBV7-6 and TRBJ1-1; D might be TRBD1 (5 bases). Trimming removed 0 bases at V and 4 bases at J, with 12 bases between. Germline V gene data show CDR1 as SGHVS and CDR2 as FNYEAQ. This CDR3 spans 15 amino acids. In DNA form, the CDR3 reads TGTGCCAGCAGCTTAGCAGGAGGGACGGCCACTGAAGCTTTCTTT. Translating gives CASSLAGGTATEAFF.

The CDR3 region is CASSLVQTPETQYF. Written as DNA, the CDR3 is TGTGCCAGCAGCTTAGTTCAGACACCGGAGACCCAGTACTTC. V and J are TRBV7-8 and TRBJ2-5, with D unclear. Germline V gene lookup returns CDR1 SGHVS and CDR2 FQNEAQ. CDR3 size: 14 residues. V lost 1 base to trimming and J lost 5 bases, with 11 bases between them.

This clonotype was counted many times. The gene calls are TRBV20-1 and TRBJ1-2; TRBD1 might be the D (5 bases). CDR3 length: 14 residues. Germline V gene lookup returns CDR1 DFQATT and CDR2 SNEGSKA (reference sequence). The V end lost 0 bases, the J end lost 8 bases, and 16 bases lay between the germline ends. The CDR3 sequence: CSARDAPRERGYTF. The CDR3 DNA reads TGCAGTGCTAGAGATGCTCCCAGGGAAAGGGGCTACACCTTC.

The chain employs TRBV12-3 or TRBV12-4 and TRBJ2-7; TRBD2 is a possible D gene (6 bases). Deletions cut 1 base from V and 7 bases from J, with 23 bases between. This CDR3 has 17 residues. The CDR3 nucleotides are TGTGCCAGCAGTTTAGGCCCAGGAGCGGCCGCCCGGGGGGAGCAGTACTTC. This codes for CASSLGPGAAARGEQYF.

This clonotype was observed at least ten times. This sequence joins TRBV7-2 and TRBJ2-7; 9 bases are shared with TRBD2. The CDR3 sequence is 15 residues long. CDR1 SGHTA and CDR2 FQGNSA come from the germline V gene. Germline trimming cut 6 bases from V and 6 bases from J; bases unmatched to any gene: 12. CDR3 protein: CASRSSGTLGGEQYF. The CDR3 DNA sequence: TGTGCCAGCAGATCTAGCGGGACCCTCGGAGGCGAGCAGTACTTC.

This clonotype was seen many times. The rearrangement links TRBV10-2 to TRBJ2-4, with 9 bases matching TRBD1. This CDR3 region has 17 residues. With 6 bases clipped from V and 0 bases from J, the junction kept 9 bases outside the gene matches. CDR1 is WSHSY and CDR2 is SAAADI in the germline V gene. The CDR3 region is CASSRGQGTLAKNIQYF. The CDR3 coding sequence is TGCGCCAGCAGCCGCGGACAGGGGACTTTAGCCAAAAACATTCAGTACTTC.

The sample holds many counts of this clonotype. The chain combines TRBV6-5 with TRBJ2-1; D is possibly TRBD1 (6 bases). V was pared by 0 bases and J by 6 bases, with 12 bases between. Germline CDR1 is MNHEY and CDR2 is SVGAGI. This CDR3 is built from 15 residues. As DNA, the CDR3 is TGTGCCAGCAGTTACTCGAGGATGGACAGCAATGAGCAGTTCTTC. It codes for CASSYSRMDSNEQFF.

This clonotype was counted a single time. CDR3 loop: CASSIGAGSVETQYF. DNA of the CDR3: TGTGCCAGTAGTATAGGGGCTGGCAGTGTAGAGACCCAGTACTTC. This chain uses TRBV19 with TRBJ2-5; D remains ambiguous. The CDR3 extends over 15 amino acids. Germline V gene lookup returns CDR1 LNHDA and CDR2 SQIVND (reference sequence). V lost 1 base, J lost 4 bases, and 13 bases lay in between.

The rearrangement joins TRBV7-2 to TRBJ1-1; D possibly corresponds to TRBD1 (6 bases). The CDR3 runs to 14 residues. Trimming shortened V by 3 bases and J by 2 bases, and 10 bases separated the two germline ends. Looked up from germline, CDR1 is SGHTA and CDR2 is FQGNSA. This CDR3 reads CASSFRGLNTEAFF. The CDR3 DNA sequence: TGTGCCAGCAGCTTCAGGGGCTTAAACACTGAAGCTTTCTTT. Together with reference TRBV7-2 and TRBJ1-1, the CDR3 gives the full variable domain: GAGVSQSPSNKVTEKGKDVELRCDPISGHTALYWYRQSLGQGLEFLIYFQGNSAPDKSGLPSDRFSAERTGGSVSTLTIQRTQQEDSAVYLCASSFRGLNTEAFFGQGTRLTVV.

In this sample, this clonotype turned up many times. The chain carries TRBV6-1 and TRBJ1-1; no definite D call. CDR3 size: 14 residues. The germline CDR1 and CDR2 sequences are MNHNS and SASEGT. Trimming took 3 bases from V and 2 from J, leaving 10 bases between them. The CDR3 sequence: CASSDGFLNTEAFF. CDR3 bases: TGTGCCAGCAGTGACGGATTCCTTAACACTGAAGCTTTCTTT.

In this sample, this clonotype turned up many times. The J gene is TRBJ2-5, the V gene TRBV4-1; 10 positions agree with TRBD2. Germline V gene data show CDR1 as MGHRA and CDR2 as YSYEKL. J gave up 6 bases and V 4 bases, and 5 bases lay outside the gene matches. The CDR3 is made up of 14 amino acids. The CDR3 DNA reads TGCGCCAGCAGCCCAGCGGGAGGGGGGAAGACCCAGTACTTC. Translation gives CASSPAGGGKTQYF.

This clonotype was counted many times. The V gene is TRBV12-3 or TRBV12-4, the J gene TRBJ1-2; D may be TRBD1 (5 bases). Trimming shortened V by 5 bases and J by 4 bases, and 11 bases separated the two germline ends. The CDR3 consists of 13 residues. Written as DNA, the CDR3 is TGTGCCAGCAGTATCGGGACCGGCTATGGCTACACCTTC. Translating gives CASSIGTGYGYTF.

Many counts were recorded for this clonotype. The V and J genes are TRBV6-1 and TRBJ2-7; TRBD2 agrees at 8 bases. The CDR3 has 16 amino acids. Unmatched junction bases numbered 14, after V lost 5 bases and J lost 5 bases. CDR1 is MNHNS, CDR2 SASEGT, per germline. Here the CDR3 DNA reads TGTGCCAGCAGTCAGGGACTAGAAGTCGGTCTGAACGAGCAGTACTTC. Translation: CASSQGLEVGLNEQYF.

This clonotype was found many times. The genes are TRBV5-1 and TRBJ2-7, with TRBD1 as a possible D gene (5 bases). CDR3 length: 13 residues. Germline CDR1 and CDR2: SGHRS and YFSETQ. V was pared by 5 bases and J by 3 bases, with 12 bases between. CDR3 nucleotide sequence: TGCGCCAGCAGTTCCGGACATTTCTACGAGCAGTACTTC. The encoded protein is CASSSGHFYEQYF.

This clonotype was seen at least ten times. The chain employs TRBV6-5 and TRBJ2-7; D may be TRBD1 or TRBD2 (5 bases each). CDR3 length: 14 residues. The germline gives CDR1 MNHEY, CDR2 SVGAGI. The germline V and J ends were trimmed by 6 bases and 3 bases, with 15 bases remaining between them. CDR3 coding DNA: TGTGCCAGCAGCAGCTCCGGGACCCACTACGAGCAGTACTTC. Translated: CASSSSGTHYEQYF.

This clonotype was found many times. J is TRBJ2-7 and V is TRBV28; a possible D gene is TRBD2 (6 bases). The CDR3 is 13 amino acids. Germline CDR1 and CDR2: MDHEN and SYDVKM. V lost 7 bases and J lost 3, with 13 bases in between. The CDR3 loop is CASNSGLLYEQYF. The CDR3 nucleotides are TGTGCCAGCAACTCGGGACTCCTCTACGAGCAGTACTTC.